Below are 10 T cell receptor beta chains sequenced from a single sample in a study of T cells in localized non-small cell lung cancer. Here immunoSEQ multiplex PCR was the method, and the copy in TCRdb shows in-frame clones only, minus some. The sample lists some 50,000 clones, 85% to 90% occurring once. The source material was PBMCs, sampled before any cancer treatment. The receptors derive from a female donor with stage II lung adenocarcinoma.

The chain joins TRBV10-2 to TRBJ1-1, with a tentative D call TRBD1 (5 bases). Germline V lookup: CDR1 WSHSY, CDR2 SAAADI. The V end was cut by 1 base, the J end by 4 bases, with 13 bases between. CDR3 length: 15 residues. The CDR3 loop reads CASSEFRGRTTEAFF. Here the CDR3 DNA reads TGCGCCAGCAGTGAGTTCCGGGGGAGAACCACTGAAGCTTTCTTT.

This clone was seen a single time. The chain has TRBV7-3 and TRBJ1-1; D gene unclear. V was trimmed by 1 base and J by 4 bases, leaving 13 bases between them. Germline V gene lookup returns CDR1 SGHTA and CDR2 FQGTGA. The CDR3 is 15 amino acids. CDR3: CASSLIGEEGTEAFF. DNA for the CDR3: TGTGCCAGCAGCTTAATTGGCGAGGAGGGCACTGAAGCTTTCTTT.

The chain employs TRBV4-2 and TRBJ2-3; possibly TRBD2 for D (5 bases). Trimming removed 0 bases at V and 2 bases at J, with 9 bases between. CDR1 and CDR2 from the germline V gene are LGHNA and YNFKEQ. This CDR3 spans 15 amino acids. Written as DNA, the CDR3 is TGTGCCAGCAGCCAAGAGCCGGGGTACACAGATACGCAGTATTTT. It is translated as CASSQEPGYTDTQYF.

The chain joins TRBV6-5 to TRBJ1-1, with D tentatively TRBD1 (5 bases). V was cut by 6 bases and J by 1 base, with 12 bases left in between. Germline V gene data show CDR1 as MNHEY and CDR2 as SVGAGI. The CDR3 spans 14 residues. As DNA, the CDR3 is TGTGCCAGCAGACCCATTACAGGGAACACTGAAGCTTTCTTT. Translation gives CASRPITGNTEAFF.

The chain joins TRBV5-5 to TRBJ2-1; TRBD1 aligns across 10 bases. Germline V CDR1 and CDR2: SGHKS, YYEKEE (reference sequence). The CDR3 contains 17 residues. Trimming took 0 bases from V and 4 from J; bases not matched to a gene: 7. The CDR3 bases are TGTGCCAGCAGCTTGGTCCCGACAGGGGGCCTATACAATGAGCAGTTCTTC. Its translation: CASSLVPTGGLYNEQFF. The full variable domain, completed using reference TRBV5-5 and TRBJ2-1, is DAGVTQSPTHLIKTRGQQVTLRCSPISGHKSVSWYQQVLGQGPQFIFQYYEKEERGRGNFPDRFSARQFPNYSSELNVNALLLGDSALYLCASSLVPTGGLYNEQFFGPGTRLTVL.

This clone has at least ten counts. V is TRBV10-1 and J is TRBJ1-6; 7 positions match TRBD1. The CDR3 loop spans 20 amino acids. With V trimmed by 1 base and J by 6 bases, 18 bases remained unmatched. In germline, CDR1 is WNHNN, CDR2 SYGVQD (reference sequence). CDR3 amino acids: CASSEFRIMADRSFNSPLHF. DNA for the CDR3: TGCGCCAGCAGTGAGTTTAGGATTATGGCGGACAGGAGCTTTAATTCACCCCTCCACTTT.

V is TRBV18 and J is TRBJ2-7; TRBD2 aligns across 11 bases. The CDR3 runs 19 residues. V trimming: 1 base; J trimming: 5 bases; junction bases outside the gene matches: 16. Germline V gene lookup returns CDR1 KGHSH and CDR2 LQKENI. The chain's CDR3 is CASSPQNLAGGHSSDEQYF. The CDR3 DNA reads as TGTGCCAGCTCACCACAAAATCTAGCGGGGGGACACTCATCCGACGAGCAGTACTTC.

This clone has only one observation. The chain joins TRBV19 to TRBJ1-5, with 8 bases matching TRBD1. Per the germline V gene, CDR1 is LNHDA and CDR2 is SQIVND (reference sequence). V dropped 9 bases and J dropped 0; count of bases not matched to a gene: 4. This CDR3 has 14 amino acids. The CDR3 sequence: CASQDRVSNQPQHF. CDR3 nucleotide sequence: TGTGCCAGCCAGGACAGGGTTAGCAATCAGCCCCAGCATTTT.

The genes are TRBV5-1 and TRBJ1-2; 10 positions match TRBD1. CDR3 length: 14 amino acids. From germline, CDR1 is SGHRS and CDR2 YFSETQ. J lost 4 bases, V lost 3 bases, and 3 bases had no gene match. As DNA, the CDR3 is TGCGCCAGCAGCTCCCGGGACAGGGGCTATGGCTACACCTTC. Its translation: CASSSRDRGYGYTF.

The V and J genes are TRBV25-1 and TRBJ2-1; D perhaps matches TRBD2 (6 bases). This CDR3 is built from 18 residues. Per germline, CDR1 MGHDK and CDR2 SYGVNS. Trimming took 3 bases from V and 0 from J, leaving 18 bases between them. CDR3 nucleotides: TGTGCCAGCAGTGACTTCATCCCCCTAGCGAGCTCCTACAATGAGCAGTTCTTC. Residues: CASSDFIPLASSYNEQFF. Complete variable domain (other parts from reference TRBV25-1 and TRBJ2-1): EADIYQTPRYLVIGTGKKITLECSQTMGHDKMYWYQQDPGMELHLIHYSYGVNSTEKGDLSSESTVSRIRTEHFPLTLESARPSHTSQYLCASSDFIPLASSYNEQFFGPGTRLTVL.